The 4 T cell receptor beta chains in this list originate from one sample, sequenced in a study of T cells in Graves' hyperthyroidism and ophthalmopathy. RNA transcripts provided the source from which TCR beta CDR3 regions were amplified. HTBI primers drove first-round RT-PCR of the TCR CDR3. TCRdb passed the multiplex PCR reads through MiXCR, listing each CDR3 protein once. The profile shows around 350,000 distinct CDR3 sequences, roughly 14% of them singletons. The sequenced sample was blood. The receptor set was obtained from a woman in her 30s with Graves' ophthalmopathy.

In the case of this clonotype: A much more abundant neighbour one base away suggests this may be a read error. The chain employs TRBV7-8 and TRBJ2-5, with 7 bases that match TRBD2. Germline values: CDR1 SGHVS, CDR2 FQNEAQ. The CDR3 totals 15 residues. The CDR3 DNA reads as TGTGCCAGCAGCGCCCCGGGGTCGGGGGGAGAGATCCAGTACTTC. It yields the protein CASSAPGSGGEIQYF. Variable domain in full (rest from reference TRBV7-8 and TRBJ2-5): GAGVSQSPRYKVAKRGQDVALRCDPISGHVSLFWYQQALGQGPEFLTYFQNEAQLDKSGLPSDRFFAERPEGSVSTLKIQRTQQEDSAVYLCASSAPGSGGEIQYFGPGTRLLVL.

Ten or more counts support this clonotype. This rearrangement joins TRBV20-1 to TRBJ2-1, with D tentatively TRBD1 (6 bases). The CDR3 sequence is 16 residues long. Germline CDR1 is DFQATT and CDR2 is SNEGSKA (reference sequence). V was clipped by 1 base and J by 4 bases, with 17 bases between them. CDR3: CSARAPGAGKYNEQFF. The CDR3 bases are TGCAGTGCTAGAGCCCCAGGGGCTGGGAAATACAATGAGCAGTTCTTC.

This clonotype appeared many times. This chain links TRBV20-1 with TRBJ2-1; D may correspond to TRBD1 or TRBD2 (6 bases each). The CDR3 is 15 residues long. Germline lookup yields CDR1 DFQATT and CDR2 SNEGSKA (reference sequence). Trimming shortened V by 3 bases and J by 10 bases, and 22 bases separated the two germline ends. The CDR3, as DNA: TGCAGTGCTAGGGCGCTGGGGGGCTTACTGTTCGAGCAGTTCTTC. This sequence encodes CSARALGGLLFEQFF.

Many counts were recorded for this clonotype. This chain joins TRBV2 and TRBJ2-1, with 9 bases that match TRBD2. Germline values: CDR1 SNHLY, CDR2 FYNNEI. CDR3 size: 15 residues. J gave up 2 bases and V 3 bases, and 2 bases lay outside the gene matches. DNA for the CDR3: TGTGCCAGCAGTGACGCTAGCGGGGCCTACAATGAGCAGTTCTTC. This sequence encodes CASSDASGAYNEQFF.